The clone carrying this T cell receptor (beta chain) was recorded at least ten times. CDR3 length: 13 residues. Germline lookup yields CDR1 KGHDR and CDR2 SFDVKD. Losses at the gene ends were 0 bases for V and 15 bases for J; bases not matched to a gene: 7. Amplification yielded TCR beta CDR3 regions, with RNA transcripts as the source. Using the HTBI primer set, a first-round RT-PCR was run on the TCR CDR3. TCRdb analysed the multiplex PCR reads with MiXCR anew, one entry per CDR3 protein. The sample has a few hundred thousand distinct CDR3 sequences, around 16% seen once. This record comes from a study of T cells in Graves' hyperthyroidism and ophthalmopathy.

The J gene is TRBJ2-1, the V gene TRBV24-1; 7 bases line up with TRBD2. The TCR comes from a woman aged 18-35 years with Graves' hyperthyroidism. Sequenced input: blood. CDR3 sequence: CATSDLAAGETFF. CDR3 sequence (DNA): TGTGCCACCAGTGATTTGGCGGCGGGAGAAACGTTCTTC.